Below, 30 T cell receptor beta chains from the same sample are listed, as sequenced in a study of PD-L1 blockade in urothelial cancer. The assay was immunoSEQ multiplex PCR, and TCRdb's table has in-frame clones only and misses some. Of 40,000 or so clones listed, more than 85% are singletons. Described time point: pretreatment peripheral blood. This specimen consisted of PBMCs, obtained around atezolizumab (anti-PD-L1) treatment. The receptors were sampled from a woman between 55 and 75 years old with urothelial cancer.

Notes on this clone: The junction and the germline gene differ at one end; a read error may be behind it. The V gene is TRBV7-7, the J gene TRBJ2-7, with 9 bases aligning to TRBD1. CDR1 SSHAT and CDR2 FNYEAQ come from the germline V gene (reference sequence). This CDR3 region has 13 residues. The CDR3 sequence: CASSSDRGGEQYF. The CDR3 bases are TGTGCTAGCAGTTCGGACAGGGGAGGCGAGCAGTACTTC. The variable domain in full, completed from reference TRBV7-7 and TRBJ2-7, reads GAGVSQSPRYKVTKRGQDVTLRCDPISSHATLYWYQQALGQGPEFLTYFNYEAQPDKSGLPSDRFSAERPEGSISTLTIQRTEQRDSAMYRCASSSDRGGEQYFGPGTRLTVT.

The chain employs TRBV7-3 and TRBJ2-3; D may be TRBD2 (5 bases). Trimming removed 4 bases at V and 0 bases at J, with 11 bases between. The CDR3 loop spans 15 amino acids. Germline-derived CDR1 and CDR2 are SGHTA and FQGTGA. DNA for the CDR3: TGTGCCAGCAGCTCCCGTGGCGGGAGCACAGATACGCAGTATTTT. It specifies CASSSRGGSTDTQYF.

This clone was observed a few times. J is TRBJ1-1 and V is TRBV28, with no clear D. V was cut by 6 bases and J by 11 bases, with 13 bases left in between. The CDR3 length is 11 residues. CDR1 and CDR2 (germline): MDHEN, SYDVKM. CDR3 sequence: CASRASREAFF. Written as DNA, the CDR3 is TGTGCCAGCAGGGCATCCCGGGAGGCTTTCTTT.

This rearrangement joins TRBV11-2 to TRBJ2-1; a weak D match, TRBD2 (5 bases). V was shortened by 6 bases and J by 6 bases, with 9 bases between the two germline ends. Per the germline V gene, CDR1 is SGHAT and CDR2 is FQNNGV. The CDR3 has 12 amino acids. Here the CDR3 reads CASSKGVNEQFF. In DNA form, the CDR3 reads TGTGCCAGCAGTAAGGGAGTCAATGAGCAGTTCTTC.

The chain is built from TRBV28 and TRBJ2-4, with D maybe TRBD1 (5 bases). The CDR3 runs to 17 residues. With 6 bases removed from V and 3 bases from J, the gap between germline ends came to 21 bases. Germline V gene lookup returns CDR1 MDHEN and CDR2 SYDVKM. CDR3 DNA: TGTGCCAGCAGAAAAAGGGGCCGAGACCTTAACAAAAACATTCAGTACTTC. Translation gives CASRKRGRDLNKNIQYF. The whole variable domain, remainder taken from reference TRBV28 and TRBJ2-4, is DVKVTQSSRYLVKRTGEKVFLECVQDMDHENMFWYRQDPGLGLRLIYFSYDVKMKEKGDIPEGYSVSREKKERFSLILESASTNQTSMYLCASRKRGRDLNKNIQYFGAGTRLSVL.

The J gene is TRBJ1-1, the V gene TRBV7-9, with 8 bases identical to TRBD1. The ends lost 3 bases at V and 4 bases at J; junction bases unmatched: 4. The CDR3 extends over 14 amino acids. Germline values: CDR1 SEHNR, CDR2 FQNEAQ (reference sequence). In nucleotides, the CDR3 is TGTGCCAGCAGCTTCGACGGACAGGGCACTGAAGCTTTCTTT. Its translation is CASSFDGQGTEAFF.

V and J are TRBV4-3 and TRBJ1-1, with TRBD1 matching over 7 bases. Germline CDR1 LGHNA, CDR2 YSLEER. The CDR3 has 17 amino acids. The junction had 7 bases not matched to a gene; V was cut back by 0 bases and J by 0 bases. The CDR3 DNA is TGCGCCAGCAGCCAAGATCGGCCAGGGGGACTGAACACTGAAGCTTTCTTT. Translating it yields CASSQDRPGGLNTEAFF.

V usage is TRBV11-1 and J usage is TRBJ2-2; tentatively, D is TRBD2 (6 bases). The CDR3 has 14 amino acids. V was shortened by 6 bases and J by 6 bases, with 14 bases between the two germline ends. CDR1 is SGHAT and CDR2 is FQDESV in the germline V gene (reference sequence). CDR3 loop: CASRLRGLSGELFF. The CDR3 DNA is TGTGCCAGCAGGTTACGGGGGTTGTCCGGGGAGCTGTTTTTT.

The V call is TRBV5-6, the J call TRBJ1-1; possible D gene TRBD1, 6 bases. Germline V CDR1 and CDR2: SGHDT, YYEEEE. The CDR3 is made up of 12 amino acids. V dropped 1 base and J dropped 8 bases, with 9 bases sitting between them. CDR3 in amino acids: CASSLTGQEAFF. The CDR3, as DNA: TGTGCCAGCAGCTTGACAGGACAGGAAGCTTTCTTT.

Only one count was recorded for this clone. The V and J genes are TRBV21-1 and TRBJ2-6; the table's D call, TRBD1, was not checked against the DNA. TRBV21-1 is tagged as a pseudogene. The length of the CDR3 is 17 residues. This CDR3 is CASRMDRPNSGANVLTF. The CDR3 nucleotides are TGTGCCAGCAGGATGGACAGGCCGAACTCTGGGGCCAACGTCCTGACTTTC.

V gene TRBV6-5 combines with J gene TRBJ2-6; TRBD2 aligns across 9 bases. Germline V CDR1 and CDR2: MNHEY, SVGAGI. V was clipped by 3 bases and J by 3 bases; unmatched bases: 0. The CDR3 sequence is 15 residues long. CDR3 in amino acids: CASSYSGSGANVLTF. The CDR3 DNA reads as TGTGCCAGCAGTTATAGCGGGAGTGGGGCCAACGTCCTGACTTTC.

As DNA, the CDR3 is TGCGCCAGCAGCCAAGACTCCGCTCGAGGCGGTAACTATGGCTACACCTTC. It yields the protein CASSQDSARGGNYGYTF. The V and J genes are TRBV4-1 and TRBJ1-2; D uncertain. Germline V gene lookup returns CDR1 MGHRA and CDR2 YSYEKL. Between the trimmed V and J ends, which lost 0 bases and 1 base, there was a span of 15 bases. The CDR3 totals 17 residues.

The CDR3 protein is CASSYGPAGVTYEQYF. As DNA, the CDR3 is TGTGCCAGCAGTTACGGCCCAGCGGGAGTCACCTACGAGCAGTACTTC. The chain uses TRBV6-5 and TRBJ2-7, with 8 bases that match TRBD2. This CDR3 comprises 16 residues. The junction had 8 bases not matched to a gene; V was cut back by 2 bases and J by 2 bases. CDR1 and CDR2 (germline): MNHEY, SVGAGI.

The CDR3 loop reads CASRRELNTEAFF. CDR3 nucleotide sequence: TGTGCCAGCAGGCGAGAGTTGAACACTGAAGCTTTCTTT. The V call is TRBV6-5, the J call TRBJ1-1; D gene uncertain. Deletions cut 6 bases from V and 0 bases from J, with 8 bases between. The CDR3 contains 13 residues. CDR1 and CDR2 (germline): MNHEY, SVGAGI.

CDR3 sequence reads: CASSLVARQGARTGELFF. DNA of the CDR3: TGTGCCAGCAGCTTAGTCGCCCGGCAGGGGGCAAGGACCGGGGAGCTGTTTTTT. This chain links TRBV11-2 with TRBJ2-2, with 8 bases matching TRBD1. The CDR3 loop spans 18 amino acids. Trimming at V came to 1 base and at J to 5 bases, leaving 12 bases not matched to a gene. Per germline, CDR1 SGHAT and CDR2 FQNNGV.

This clone was detected once. The chain links TRBV27 to TRBJ2-3, with 12 bases matching TRBD2. V was pared by 6 bases and J by 0 bases, with 13 bases of the junction left unmatched. The CDR3 has 19 residues. The germline CDR1 and CDR2 sequences are MNHEY and SMNVEV (reference sequence). The CDR3 is CASSPRSGLAGTSTDTQYF. The CDR3 nucleotides are TGTGCCAGCAGCCCCCGATCCGGACTAGCGGGGACTAGCACAGATACGCAGTATTTT.

The chain links TRBV28 to TRBJ2-1; 11 bases agree with TRBD2. This CDR3 has 16 amino acids. The germline CDR1 and CDR2 sequences are MDHEN and SYDVKM. J gave up 4 bases and V 6 bases, and 8 bases lay outside the gene matches. The CDR3 nucleotides read TGTGCCAGCAGCCCATCTAGCGGGAGGATGTACAATGAGCAGTTCTTC. Translating it yields CASSPSSGRMYNEQFF.

This chain links TRBV9 with TRBJ1-1; TRBD1 aligns across 8 bases. After removal of 3 bases from V and 12 bases from J, the junction contained 10 bases not matched to a gene. CDR1 is SGDLS, CDR2 YYNGEE, per germline. CDR3 length: 13 amino acids. In DNA form, the CDR3 reads TGTGCCAGCAGCGCCAAAGACAGGGGACGAACTTTCTTT. Translation: CASSAKDRGRTFF.

The chain recombines TRBV6-1 with TRBJ1-5, with unresolved D. The germline V gene encodes CDR1 MNHNS and CDR2 SASEGT. The CDR3 runs to 14 residues. Between the trimmed V and J ends, which lost 6 bases and 6 bases, there was a span of 15 bases. The CDR3 sequence is CASREAGRRQPQHF. CDR3 DNA: TGTGCCAGCAGAGAGGCGGGCCGGCGTCAGCCCCAGCATTTT.

The rearrangement joins TRBV5-4 to TRBJ2-1, with D unresolved. The CDR3 is 13 amino acids. V dropped 4 bases and J dropped 7 bases, with 12 bases sitting between them. Per the germline V gene, CDR1 is SGHNT and CDR2 is YYREEE (reference sequence). In DNA form, the CDR3 reads TGTGCCAGCAGCCCGGTAGAGGAAAATGAGCAGTTCTTC. Protein product: CASSPVEENEQFF.

The chain joins TRBV6-1 to TRBJ1-2; possibly TRBD1 for D (6 bases). The CDR3 length is 15 residues. V was clipped by 6 bases and J by 1 base, with 15 bases between them. Germline V gene data show CDR1 as MNHNS and CDR2 as SASEGT. CDR3 region: CASRPPGHLNYGYTF. CDR3 nucleotide sequence: TGTGCCAGCAGACCCCCGGGACACCTTAACTATGGCTACACCTTC.

This sequence joins TRBV10-3 and TRBJ2-7; 12 nucleotides line up with TRBD2. From germline, CDR1 is ENHRY and CDR2 SYGVKD. V shed 3 bases and J 3 bases; nucleotides not matched to a gene: 9. The CDR3 sequence is 17 residues long. The CDR3 sequence: CAISDPTSGSLSYEQYF. The CDR3 region has the DNA TGTGCCATCAGTGATCCGACTAGCGGGAGCCTTAGCTACGAGCAGTACTTC.

The V call is TRBV11-3, the J call TRBJ2-1; D might be TRBD1 (5 bases). This CDR3 has 13 amino acids. Trimming stripped 5 bases from V and 10 bases from J, with 15 bases between. CDR1 and CDR2 from the germline V gene are SGHNT and YENEEA. CDR3 protein: CASSPPSRQEQFF. The CDR3, as DNA: TGTGCCAGCAGCCCTCCATCCCGACAGGAGCAGTTCTTC.

V and J are TRBV7-9 and TRBJ1-2, with TRBD1 identical over 10 bases. Germline V lookup: CDR1 SEHNR, CDR2 FQNEAQ (reference sequence). The CDR3 consists of 16 residues. The V segment lost 5 bases and the J segment 4 bases; nucleotides outside the gene matches: 10. The CDR3 spells CASSPTVGDRGYGYTF. The CDR3 coding sequence is TGTGCCAGCAGCCCGACCGTGGGGGACAGGGGCTATGGCTACACCTTC. Looking up the rest from reference TRBV7-9 and TRBJ1-2 gives the full variable domain: DTGVSQNPRHKITKRGQNVTFRCDPISEHNRLYWYRQTLGQGPEFLTYFQNEAQLEKSRLLSDRFSAERPKGSFSTLEIQRTEQGDSAMYLCASSPTVGDRGYGYTFGSGTRLTVV.

This chain joins TRBV7-9 and TRBJ1-1; maybe TRBD1 (6 bases). The V and J ends lost 0 bases and 0 bases respectively, with 8 bases between them. Per the germline V gene, CDR1 is SEHNR and CDR2 is FQNEAQ (reference sequence). The CDR3 has 15 amino acids. CDR3 nucleotides: TGTGCCAGCAGCTTAGCGTACAGGGTGAACACTGAAGCTTTCTTT. Translated, it gives CASSLAYRVNTEAFF.

The gene calls are TRBV19 and TRBJ1-4; unclear D gene. Germline CDR1 and CDR2: LNHDA and SQIVND (reference sequence). Trimming removed 3 bases at V and 5 bases at J, with 7 bases between. This CDR3 is built from 13 residues. Here the CDR3 DNA reads TGTGCCAGTAGTATCTCACAGAATGAAAAACTGTTTTTT. Protein sequence: CASSISQNEKLFF.

The CDR3 is CAWTAGVSNQPQHF. CDR3 nucleotide sequence: TGTGCCTGGACGGCAGGGGTTAGCAATCAGCCCCAGCATTTT. The chain employs TRBV30 and TRBJ1-5, with a tentative D call TRBD1 (6 bases). The CDR3 extends over 14 amino acids. Trimming left V 4 bases short and J 0 bases short, with 10 bases between. CDR1 is GTSNPN and CDR2 is SVGIG in the germline V gene (reference sequence).

The chain uses TRBV11-2 and TRBJ1-1; 11 nucleotides match TRBD1. Trimming at V came to 5 bases and at J to 3 bases, leaving 8 bases not matched to a gene. Germline V gene sequence: CDR1 SGHAT, CDR2 FQNNGV. This CDR3 has 16 amino acids. The CDR3 DNA reads as TGTGCCAGCAGCCCCTGGACAGGGGGCTCGGACACTGAAGCTTTCTTT. This sequence encodes CASSPWTGGSDTEAFF.

The chain joins TRBV7-2 to TRBJ2-5; a weak D match, TRBD2 (5 bases). The germline V gene encodes CDR1 SGHTA and CDR2 FQGNSA. This CDR3 spans 13 amino acids. Trimming took off 3 bases at V and 2 bases at J, with 7 bases between the two ends. Here the CDR3 DNA reads TGTGCCAGCAGCTTTCCGGGGCAAGAGACCCAGTACTTC. This codes for CASSFPGQETQYF.

Only a few counts were recorded for this clone. The rearrangement uses TRBV10-1 and TRBJ2-1; D perhaps matches TRBD1 (6 bases). V lost 2 bases to trimming and J lost 0 bases, with 11 bases between them. This CDR3 is built from 16 residues. Germline CDR1 and CDR2: WNHNN and SYGVQD (reference sequence). CDR3 bases: TGCGCCAGCAGTGAGAGACAGGATAGCTCCTACAATGAGCAGTTCTTC. This encodes CASSERQDSSYNEQFF.